This T cell receptor (beta chain) came from a study of technical replicates of blood from a few donors. Measured with immunoSEQ multiplex PCR; TCRdb has only the in-frame clones, and not every one. The data contain almost 70,000 clones, approximately 88% of them singletons. The CDR3 spans 15 residues. CDR1 is SSHAT and CDR2 is FNYEAQ in the germline V gene (reference sequence). V was pared by 1 base and J by 5 bases, with 7 bases of the junction left unmatched. Input material: PBMCs. The chain links TRBV7-7 to TRBJ2-5; 7 nucleotides align to TRBD1. The receptor comes from a human donor in good health. Some clones in this sample may be carry-over from other donors' samples. CDR3 residues: CASSLETGIRETQYF. The CDR3 DNA is TGTGCCAGCAGCTTAGAGACAGGGATTCGTGAGACCCAGTACTTC.